Below are 29 T cell receptor beta chains sequenced from a single sample in a study of blood T cells in healthy people across ages. Together with a sample-barcoded 5' primer, a J-beta primer mix was included in a second PCR lasting 7 to 11 cycles. TCRdb reprocessed the 5' RACE reads with MiXCR, giving one entry per CDR3 protein. The repertoire consists of around 650,000 distinct CDR3 sequences, with less than 40% occurring once and the leading ten covering approximately 15%. Material for sequencing was blood. Receptor source: a woman of 80 years or more in good health.

This clonotype turned up a few times. The genes are TRBV2 and TRBJ1-2; D perhaps matches TRBD1 (5 bases). Germline V gives CDR1 SNHLY, CDR2 FYNNEI. Deletions cut 3 bases from V and 4 bases from J, with 18 bases between. The CDR3 is 16 amino acids. DNA of the CDR3: TGTGCCAGCAGTGACGCGGGCAGGGAGGCTTTCTATGGCTACACCTTC. Translating gives CASSDAGREAFYGYTF.

This clonotype came up many times. The chain couples TRBV12-5 to TRBJ2-1; the match to TRBD1 covers 7 bases. V dropped 5 bases and J dropped 8; count of bases not matched to a gene: 9. Germline CDR1 is LGHNT and CDR2 is FRNRAP. The CDR3 loop spans 14 amino acids. The CDR3 region is CASGLGTVVDEQFF. The CDR3 nucleotides read TGTGCTAGTGGTCTAGGGACAGTAGTCGATGAGCAGTTCTTC.

This clonotype has just a few counts. The chain links TRBV6-2 or TRBV6-3 to TRBJ2-1, with D possibly being TRBD1 or TRBD2 (6 bases each). The ends were cut back, 4 bases at V and 5 bases at J, with 12 bases in the middle. Germline V lookup: CDR1 MNHEY, CDR2 SVGEGT. The CDR3 is 14 amino acids. This CDR3 reads CASSSSGAHNEQFF. For the CDR3, the DNA is TGTGCCAGCAGTTCCTCGGGGGCCCACAATGAGCAGTTCTTC.

In this sample, this clonotype turned up many times. V gene TRBV6-2 or TRBV6-3 combines with J gene TRBJ2-1; 10 bases are shared with TRBD2. The CDR3 is 13 residues long. Germline lookup yields CDR1 MNHEY and CDR2 SVGEGT. With 2 bases clipped from V and 12 bases from J, the junction kept 4 bases outside the gene matches. The CDR3 DNA is TGTGCCAGCAGTTACCCGGCTAGCGGGGGGCAGTTCTTC. This translates into CASSYPASGGQFF.

This clonotype was picked up many times. The CDR3 spells CASSVRGTGELFF. The CDR3 DNA reads TGTGCCAGCAGCGTCAGGGGCACCGGGGAGCTGTTTTTT. This chain connects TRBV7-3 to TRBJ2-2, with D possibly being TRBD1 (6 bases). From germline, CDR1 is SGHTA and CDR2 FQGTGA. Trimming took off 5 bases at V and 4 bases at J, with 8 bases between the two ends. The CDR3 runs to 13 residues.

The chain joins TRBV10-3 to TRBJ2-7; perhaps TRBD2 as D (6 bases). This CDR3 comprises 18 residues. Germline assignment: CDR1 ENHRY and CDR2 SYGVKD. The V and J ends lost 3 bases and 0 bases respectively, with 21 bases between them. CDR3 in DNA: TGTGCCATCAGTGACCCACCAGGTCTAGCGCCGTCCTCCTACGAGCAGTACTTC. Its protein is CAISDPPGLAPSSYEQYF.

This clonotype was detected many times. The V and J genes are TRBV6-5 and TRBJ2-3; D is tentatively TRBD1 or TRBD2 (6 bases each). From germline, CDR1 is MNHEY and CDR2 SVGAGI. CDR3 length equals 16 residues. The germline V and J ends were trimmed by 6 bases and 1 base, with 17 bases remaining between them. CDR3 amino acids: CASSPRGRRGTDTQYF. CDR3 in DNA: TGTGCCAGCAGCCCACGGGGGCGACGCGGCACAGATACGCAGTATTTT.

This clonotype came up a few times. Possible read error: a much larger clone is one base away. J is TRBJ2-3 and V is TRBV20-1; TRBD1 or TRBD2 may be the D gene (6 bases each). Trimming removed 5 bases from V and 3 bases from J, with 27 bases in between. Germline-derived CDR1 and CDR2 are DFQATT and SNEGSKA (reference sequence). The length of the CDR3 is 18 residues. The CDR3 is CSASSYKNLARGTDTQYF. CDR3 sequence (DNA): TGCAGTGCTTCCTCGTACAAAAATCTAGCGAGGGGGACAGATACGCAGTATTTT.

The genes are TRBV29-1 and TRBJ2-3; D not resolved. The germline gives CDR1 SQVTM, CDR2 ANQGSEA. The germline V and J ends were trimmed by 5 bases and 3 bases, with 0 bases remaining between them. The CDR3 sequence is 9 residues long. CDR3 region: CSVTDTQYF. CDR3 DNA: TGCAGCGTTACAGATACGCAGTATTTT.

Concerning this clonotype: This may be a read error, as it is one base from a much larger clone. This chain uses TRBV28 with TRBJ2-1; TRBD1 agrees at 10 bases. Trimming took 6 bases from V and 5 from J; bases not matched to a gene: 4. This CDR3 has 14 amino acids. Looked up from germline, CDR1 is MDHEN and CDR2 is SYDVKM. Here the CDR3 reads CASRSGTGDNEQFF. The DNA of the CDR3 is TGTGCCAGCAGGTCTGGGACAGGGGACAATGAGCAGTTCTTC.

The rearrangement uses TRBV5-1 and TRBJ2-1; 9 nucleotides agree with TRBD1. The junction had 6 bases not matched to a gene; V was cut back by 4 bases and J by 7 bases. Germline V CDR1 and CDR2: SGHRS, YFSETQ. The CDR3 has 14 amino acids. The CDR3 region is CASSPRDRVNEQFF. As DNA, the CDR3 is TGCGCCAGCAGCCCCCGGGACAGGGTTAATGAGCAGTTCTTC. Full variable domain (remainder filled in from reference TRBV5-1 and TRBJ2-1): KAGVTQTPRYLIKTRGQQVTLSCSPISGHRSVSWYQQTPGQGLQFLFEYFSETQRNKGNFPGRFSGRQFSNSRSEMNVSTLELGDSALYLCASSPRDRVNEQFFGPGTRLTVL.

This clonotype has a handful of counts. The chain couples TRBV2 to TRBJ1-5; D unresolved. Germline V gene data show CDR1 as SNHLY and CDR2 as FYNNEI. V was trimmed by 3 bases and J by 5 bases, leaving 8 bases between them. The CDR3 runs 13 residues. CDR3 in amino acids: CASSEYIHQPQHF. Written as DNA, the CDR3 is TGTGCCAGCAGTGAGTACATTCATCAGCCCCAGCATTTT.

Only a few counts were recorded for this clonotype. A much bigger clone sits one base away, suggesting this may be a read error. This chain joins TRBV12-3 or TRBV12-4 and TRBJ2-5, with 7 bases lining up with TRBD2. This CDR3 spans 16 amino acids. With V trimmed by 3 bases and J by 11 bases, 18 bases remained unmatched. The CDR3, as DNA: TGTGCCAGCAGTTTGGGGAGGGCACGGCGGCCTTATGAGCAGTACTTC. Protein product: CASSLGRARRPYEQYF.

A word on this clonotype: Germline and junction disagree at one end, which may indicate a read error. The chain couples TRBV14 to TRBJ1-4, with 10 bases matching TRBD1. The CDR3 has 19 residues. Germline V lookup: CDR1 SGHDN, CDR2 FVKESK. The CDR3 DNA follows: TGTGTCAGCAGCGCCCTGAGGGACAGGGGCCCCCGAGCTAATGAAAAACTGTTTTTT. This translates into CVSSALRDRGPRANEKLFF.

This chain links TRBV10-3 with TRBJ1-2; TRBD1 matches 9 bases. The V and J ends lost 5 bases and 8 bases, in that order; junction bases with no gene match: 6. Germline CDR1 ENHRY, CDR2 SYGVKD. This CDR3 spans 13 amino acids. The CDR3 loop is CAISFRDREGYTF. CDR3 nucleotides: TGTGCCATCAGTTTCCGGGACAGGGAAGGCTACACCTTC.

A note on this clonotype: A much larger clone sits a single nucleotide away, making a read error possible. J is TRBJ2-5 and V is TRBV20-1, with TRBD2 matching 8 bases. The CDR3 runs to 14 residues. The germline CDR1 and CDR2 sequences are DFQATT and SNEGSKA (reference sequence). The V and J ends lost 7 bases and 11 bases, in that order; junction bases with no gene match: 18. CDR3 region: CSGEPGGGRNEQYF. CDR3 DNA sequence: TGCAGTGGTGAGCCCGGGGGGGGCCGGAATGAGCAGTACTTC.

About this clonotype: A single base separates this from a much larger clone, so it may be a read error. V usage is TRBV7-2 and J usage is TRBJ2-6, with 16 bases matching TRBD2. The CDR3 length is 17 residues. The V segment lost 5 bases and the J segment 10 bases; nucleotides outside the gene matches: 8. Germline CDR1 reads SGHTA; CDR2 reads FQGNSA. CDR3 sequence (DNA): TGTGCCAGCAGCCCCGAGGGACTAGCGGGGGGGAGGAACGTCCTGACTTTC. Translation gives CASSPEGLAGGRNVLTF.

This clonotype was seen many times. The V gene is TRBV20-1, the J gene TRBJ1-2; 7 positions agree with TRBD1. This CDR3 has 12 amino acids. V gave up 6 bases and J gave up 3 bases; unmatched junction bases: 4. In germline, CDR1 is DFQATT, CDR2 SNEGSKA (reference sequence). The CDR3 loop is CSATGQYYGYTF. For the CDR3, the DNA is TGCAGTGCCACGGGACAGTACTATGGCTACACCTTC.

This clonotype appeared a few times. V is TRBV7-6 and J is TRBJ1-1; possibly TRBD1 for D (6 bases). This CDR3 region has 18 residues. From germline, CDR1 is SGHVS and CDR2 FNYEAQ. V was shortened by 5 bases and J by 0 bases, with 22 bases between the two germline ends. The CDR3 is CASSPRRGGRKMNTEAFF. Written as DNA, the CDR3 is TGTGCCAGCAGCCCACGTCGGGGGGGCCGAAAGATGAACACTGAAGCTTTCTTT.

The rearrangement uses TRBV28 and TRBJ1-5, with a weak D call TRBD1 (6 bases). CDR1 and CDR2 (germline): MDHEN, SYDVKM. V dropped 5 bases and J dropped 3 bases, with 17 bases sitting between them. The CDR3 length is 16 residues. DNA of the CDR3: TGTGCCAGCAGTCTCCCCGGAAGGGGGTACAATCAGCCCCAGCATTTT. Translated: CASSLPGRGYNQPQHF.

This clonotype showed up just a few times. This chain uses TRBV9 with TRBJ2-2; 12 positions agree with TRBD2. CDR1 is SGDLS and CDR2 is YYNGEE in the germline V gene. This CDR3 is built from 18 residues. J was trimmed by 5 bases and V by 1 base; bases with no gene match: 9. CDR3 bases: TGTGCCAGCAGCGTAATGGGTCTAGCGGGGGGGCGTACCGGGGAGCTGTTTTTT. Translating it yields CASSVMGLAGGRTGELFF. Together with reference TRBV9 and TRBJ2-2, the CDR3 gives the full variable domain: DSGVTQTPKHLITATGQRVTLRCSPRSGDLSVYWYQQSLDQGLQFLIQYYNGEERAKGNILERFSAQQFPDLHSELNLSSLELGDSALYFCASSVMGLAGGRTGELFFGEGSRLTVL.

This clonotype was found a few times. This chain connects TRBV28 to TRBJ1-2; the D is unclear. The CDR3 loop spans 14 amino acids. Germline V gene data show CDR1 as MDHEN and CDR2 as SYDVKM. The V end was cut by 5 bases, the J end by 5 bases, with 15 bases between. The CDR3, as DNA: TGTGCCAGCAGTCCCGTGACTCGAGGGTATGGCTACACCTTC. Its translation is CASSPVTRGYGYTF.

The rearrangement joins TRBV6-5 to TRBJ2-1, with no clear D. Trimming cost V 3 bases and J 8 bases, with 8 bases left between them. Germline lookup yields CDR1 MNHEY and CDR2 SVGAGI. This CDR3 contains 12 residues. The CDR3 protein is CASSYSPYEQFF. The CDR3 nucleotides are TGTGCCAGCAGTTATAGTCCGTATGAGCAGTTCTTC.

Only one count was recorded for this clonotype. The V and J genes are TRBV19 and TRBJ1-2; maybe TRBD1 (6 bases). The CDR3 spans 15 residues. In germline, CDR1 is LNHDA, CDR2 SQIVND (reference sequence). With 3 bases removed from V and 6 bases from J, the gap between germline ends came to 17 bases. The CDR3 DNA is TGTGCCAGTAGTATTTGGAACAGGGAAAACGATGGCTACACCTTC. It yields the protein CASSIWNRENDGYTF.

This clonotype showed up just a few times. This chain connects TRBV9 to TRBJ1-1; D is unresolved. Germline CDR1 and CDR2: SGDLS and YYNGEE. With 0 bases removed from V and 0 bases from J, the gap between germline ends came to 6 bases. CDR3 size: 14 residues. CDR3 sequence: CASSVADLNTEAFF. For the CDR3, the DNA is TGTGCCAGCAGCGTAGCCGACCTGAACACTGAAGCTTTCTTT.

V and J are TRBV12-3 or TRBV12-4 and TRBJ1-6; 7 nucleotides match TRBD1. Trimming took 6 bases from V and 8 from J; bases not matched to a gene: 13. The CDR3 has 16 residues. For the CDR3, the DNA is TGTGCCAGCAGGTCCAGACTGACAGGGTGGGATTCACCCCTCCACTTT. Translation gives CASRSRLTGWDSPLHF.

This clonotype appeared a few times. Possible read error: a much larger clone is one base away. The chain couples TRBV20-1 to TRBJ2-1, with 9 nucleotides matching TRBD2. The length of the CDR3 is 13 residues. The trim removed 5 bases at V and 5 bases at J, leaving 4 bases unmatched. Germline CDR1 is DFQATT and CDR2 is SNEGSKA (reference sequence). CDR3 in amino acids: CSARAGGNNEQFF. Here the CDR3 DNA reads TGCAGTGCTCGAGCGGGGGGAAACAATGAGCAGTTCTTC.

The chain couples TRBV12-3 or TRBV12-4 to TRBJ1-1, with a weak D call TRBD1 (5 bases). V was trimmed by 2 bases and J by 5 bases, leaving 12 bases between them. This CDR3 spans 14 amino acids. This CDR3 is CASSLRAGWTEAFF. CDR3 nucleotide sequence: TGTGCCAGCAGTTTAAGGGCAGGGTGGACTGAAGCTTTCTTT.

This clonotype was recorded many times. The genes are TRBV6-1 and TRBJ2-5; D may be TRBD2 (5 bases). CDR3 length equals 15 residues. Germline-derived CDR1 and CDR2 are MNHNS and SASEGT. With 7 bases removed from V and 1 base from J, the gap between germline ends came to 16 bases. DNA of the CDR3: TGTGCCAGCACATGGAAGGGAGAAGGCCAAGAGACCCAGTACTTC. This translates into CASTWKGEGQETQYF.